This entry lists 8 T cell receptor beta chains sequenced from one sample in a study of blood T cell repertoires in COVID-19. Assay used: immunoSEQ multiplex PCR; TCRdb lists only in-frame clones, some missing. The table has about 110,000 clones, more than 80% seen once; the top ten hold about 4.8%. The sample was peripheral blood. The receptors were gathered from a woman aged 50 to 60 with acute or convalescent COVID-19.

This chain connects TRBV9 to TRBJ2-7; 11 nucleotides agree with TRBD1. Germline V CDR1 and CDR2: SGDLS, YYNGEE. The V gene end was trimmed by 3 bases and the J gene end by 4 bases; junction bases not matched to a gene: 6. There are 15 residues in the CDR3. The DNA for the CDR3 is TGTGCCAGCAGCGCGGACAGGGGGCTGGAATACGAGCAGTACTTC. The encoded protein is CASSADRGLEYEQYF.

This clone was recorded once. The chain recombines TRBV2 with TRBJ1-5; a possible D gene is TRBD1 (6 bases). This CDR3 is 15 amino acids long. The ends were cut back, 0 bases at V and 4 bases at J, with 10 bases in the middle. Germline lookup yields CDR1 SNHLY and CDR2 FYNNEI. CDR3 DNA: TGTGCCAGCAGTGAAGCGGGGGCAGGGAATCAGCCCCAGCATTTT. It is translated as CASSEAGAGNQPQHF.

This chain links TRBV2 with TRBJ1-4; D is ambiguous. Trimming removed 8 bases from V and 12 bases from J, with 13 bases in between. In germline, CDR1 is SNHLY, CDR2 FYNNEI. The CDR3 is 11 residues long. The CDR3 sequence: CASGLRIQLFF. CDR3 nucleotide sequence: TGTGCCAGCGGCCTTCGAATTCAACTGTTTTTT. The whole variable domain, filled in from reference TRBV2 and TRBJ1-4, reads EPEVTQTPSHQVTQMGQEVILRCVPISNHLYFYWYRQILGQKVEFLVSFYNNEISEKSEIFDDQFSVERPDGSNFTLKIRSTKLEDSAMYFCASGLRIQLFFGSGTQLSVL.

The chain joins TRBV5-6 to TRBJ1-3, with no clear D. The V and J ends lost 2 bases and 2 bases respectively, with 5 bases between them. Germline CDR1 reads SGHDT; CDR2 reads YYEEEE. This CDR3 is 13 amino acids long. DNA for the CDR3: TGTGCCAGCAGCTTCCGGGCTGGAAACACCATATATTTT. It specifies CASSFRAGNTIYF. The full variable domain, completed using reference TRBV5-6 and TRBJ1-3, is DAGVTQSPTHLIKTRGQQVTLRCSPKSGHDTVSWYQQALGQGPQFIFQYYEEEERQRGNFPDRFSGHQFPNYSSELNVNALLLGDSALYLCASSFRAGNTIYFGEGSWLTVV.

CDR3 nucleotide sequence: TGTGCCAGCAGTGAATTAGGTGGTCAGGGGTTACCCTACGAGCAGTACTTC. Translation gives CASSELGGQGLPYEQYF. The chain combines TRBV25-1 with TRBJ2-7, with a possible D match to TRBD1 (6 bases). This CDR3 is 17 amino acids long. From germline, CDR1 is MGHDK and CDR2 SYGVNS. Trimming cost V 1 base and J 2 bases, with 18 bases left between them.

The rearrangement links TRBV6-6 to TRBJ1-1, with 7 bases matching TRBD1. The V and J ends lost 2 bases and 3 bases, in that order; junction bases with no gene match: 6. This CDR3 has 15 amino acids. CDR1 MNHNY and CDR2 SVGAGI come from the germline V gene (reference sequence). The CDR3 here is CASSYRFQGDTEAFF. The CDR3 DNA follows: TGTGCCAGCAGTTACCGATTTCAGGGGGACACTGAAGCTTTCTTT.

The chain joins TRBV6-2 or TRBV6-3 to TRBJ2-7, with a tentative D call TRBD2 (5 bases). V was trimmed by 0 bases and J by 5 bases, leaving 14 bases between them. The CDR3 is 15 residues long. Looked up from germline, CDR1 is MNHEY and CDR2 is SVGEGT. CDR3 region: CASSYSGLLGDEQYF. For the CDR3, the DNA is TGTGCCAGCAGTTACTCAGGGCTGCTCGGGGACGAGCAGTACTTC.

The V call is TRBV7-2, the J call TRBJ2-1; 8 bases match TRBD1. Germline trimming cut 4 bases from V and 6 bases from J; bases unmatched to any gene: 2. The CDR3 is 13 amino acids. CDR1 and CDR2 from the germline V gene are SGHTA and FQGNSA. The CDR3 loop reads CASSSDRVNEQFF. CDR3 nucleotide sequence: TGTGCCAGCAGCTCGGACAGGGTCAATGAGCAGTTCTTC.